A few counts support the clone carrying this T cell receptor (beta chain). Its specificity is not known. V was shortened by 2 bases and J by 5 bases, with 6 bases between the two germline ends. Germline CDR1 and CDR2: LGHDT and YNNKEL (reference sequence). There are 13 residues in the CDR3. Each CDR3 protein gets one entry after TCRdb re-called the 5' RACE reads with MiXCR. Among 400,000 to 650,000 distinct CDR3 sequences, 20% to 25% were seen once, and the ten largest hold around 16%. The data originate from a study of T cells after yellow fever vaccination. Whole-study results and caveats: A small share of clonotypes appeared in both CD4 and CD8 compartments. After the booster, around 95% of CD4 and about nine tenths of CD8 primary-response clones were re-detected. Though it reached lower strength, the secondary response hit its peak faster, day 5 versus 15.

Specimen: PBMCs, collected about 21 days after the first yellow fever vaccination. The rearrangement joins TRBV3-1 to TRBJ2-2; D remains ambiguous. This TCR came from a young man who received the YFV17D yellow fever vaccine. The CDR3: CASSQFLTGELFF. CDR3 bases: TGTGCCAGCAGCCAATTTCTTACCGGGGAGCTGTTTTTT.